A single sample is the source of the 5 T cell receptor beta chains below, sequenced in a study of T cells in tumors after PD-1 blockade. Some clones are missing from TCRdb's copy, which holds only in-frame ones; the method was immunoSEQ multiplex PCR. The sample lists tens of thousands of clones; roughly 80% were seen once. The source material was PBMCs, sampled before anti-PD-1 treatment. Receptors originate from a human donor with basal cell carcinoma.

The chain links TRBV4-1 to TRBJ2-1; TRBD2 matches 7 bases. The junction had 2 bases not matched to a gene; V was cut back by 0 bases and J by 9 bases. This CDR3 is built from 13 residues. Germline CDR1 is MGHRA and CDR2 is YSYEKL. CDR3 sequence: CASSQDPGGEQFF. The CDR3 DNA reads TGCGCCAGCAGCCAAGATCCGGGAGGTGAGCAGTTCTTC.

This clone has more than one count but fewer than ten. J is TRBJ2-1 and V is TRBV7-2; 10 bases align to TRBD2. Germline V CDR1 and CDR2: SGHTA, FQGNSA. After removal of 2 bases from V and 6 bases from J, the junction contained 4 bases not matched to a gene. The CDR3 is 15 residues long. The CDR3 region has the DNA TGTGCCAGCAGCTTACTAGCGGGGGACTTCAATGAGCAGTTCTTC. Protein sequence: CASSLLAGDFNEQFF. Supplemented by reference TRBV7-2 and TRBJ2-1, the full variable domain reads GAGVSQSPSNKVTEKGKDVELRCDPISGHTALYWYRQSLGQGLEFLIYFQGNSAPDKSGLPSDRFSAERTGGSVSTLTIQRTQQEDSAVYLCASSLLAGDFNEQFFGPGTRLTVL.

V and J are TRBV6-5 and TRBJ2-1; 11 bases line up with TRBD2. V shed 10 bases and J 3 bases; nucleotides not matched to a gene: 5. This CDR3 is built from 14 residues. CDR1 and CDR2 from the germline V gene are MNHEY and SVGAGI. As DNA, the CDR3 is TGTGCCACCTCGACTAGCGGGGACTACAATGAGCAGTTCTTC. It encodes CATSTSGDYNEQFF.

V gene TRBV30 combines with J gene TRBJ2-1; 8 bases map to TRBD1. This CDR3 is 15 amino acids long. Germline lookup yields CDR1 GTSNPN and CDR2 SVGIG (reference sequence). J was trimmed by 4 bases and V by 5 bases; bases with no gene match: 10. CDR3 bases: TGTGCCTGGGCACCTCAGGACAGGGAATACAATGAGCAGTTCTTC. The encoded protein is CAWAPQDREYNEQFF.

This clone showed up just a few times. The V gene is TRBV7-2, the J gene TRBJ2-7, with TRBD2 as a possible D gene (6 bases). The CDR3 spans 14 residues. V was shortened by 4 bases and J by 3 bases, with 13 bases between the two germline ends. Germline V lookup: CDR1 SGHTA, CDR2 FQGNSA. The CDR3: CASSWDSFNYEQYF. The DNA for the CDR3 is TGTGCCAGCAGCTGGGACTCGTTTAACTACGAGCAGTACTTC.